What follows are 25 T cell receptor beta chains derived from one specimen sequenced in a study of blood T cells in healthy people across ages. A second PCR of roughly 7 to 11 cycles used a sample-barcoded 5' primer and a J-beta primer mix. Each CDR3 protein is one row after TCRdb ran MiXCR on the 5' RACE reads. The data show around 1,800,000 distinct CDR3 sequences, roughly 43% seen once. The sample consisted of blood. The receptors stem from a human donor in good health.

This clonotype was counted only a few times. This sequence joins TRBV4-3 and TRBJ2-5; no reliable D call. The J call is uncertain, as TRBJ2-7 better fits the DNA end. The CDR3 loop spans 17 amino acids. CDR1 is LGHNA, CDR2 YSLEER, per germline. The CDR3 sequence: CASSQEALAETTYEQYF. For the CDR3, the DNA is TGCGCCAGCAGCCAAGAGGCCTTGGCAGAGACAACCTACGAGCAGTACTTC.

This clonotype was detected a few times. The chain combines TRBV7-9 with TRBJ1-5; the D gene is possibly TRBD1 (6 bases). Germline V lookup: CDR1 SEHNR, CDR2 FQNEAQ (reference sequence). The CDR3 sequence is 15 residues long. V lost 4 bases and J lost 2, with 12 bases in between. The CDR3 DNA is TGTGCCAGCAGCTATACAGGGATCGGCAATCAGCCCCAGCATTTT. Amino acid sequence: CASSYTGIGNQPQHF.

The table lists this clonotype with a few counts. V is TRBV28 and J is TRBJ1-3, with unresolved D. The V end was cut by 2 bases, the J end by 0 bases, with 5 bases between. The CDR3 extends over 14 amino acids. Germline assignment: CDR1 MDHEN and CDR2 SYDVKM. The DNA for the CDR3 is TGTGCCAGCAGTTTACCAGGCTCTGGAAACACCATATATTTT. This translates into CASSLPGSGNTIYF.

The V call is TRBV6-5, the J call TRBJ2-5; the match to TRBD1 covers 7 bases. Germline CDR1 is MNHEY and CDR2 is SVGAGI. The CDR3 totals 12 residues. V shed 4 bases, J shed 12 bases, and the junction held 8 bases outside the gene matches. The CDR3 DNA reads TGTGCCAGCAGTTCTACCGGGACAGAGGAGTACTTC. Residues: CASSSTGTEEYF.

This clonotype was observed a handful of times. This chain uses TRBV9 with TRBJ2-4; no firm D call. The J call may be incorrect, as the DNA end agrees better with TRBJ2-7. CDR1 and CDR2 from the germline V gene are SGDLS and YYNGEE. The length of the CDR3 is 14 residues. CDR3 in amino acids: CASSVSLMSSEQYF. The CDR3 nucleotides are TGTGCCAGCAGCGTATCCCTAATGTCGAGCGAGCAGTACTTC.

The rearrangement joins TRBV2 to TRBJ2-3; the D gene could be TRBD1 or TRBD2 (5 bases each). Trimming took off 7 bases at V and 3 bases at J, with 11 bases between the two ends. The germline V gene has CDR1 SNHLY and CDR2 FYNNEI. This CDR3 spans 13 amino acids. The CDR3 region is CASKPGRTDTQYF. In DNA, the CDR3 is TGTGCCAGCAAACCAGGGAGAACAGATACGCAGTATTTT.

The chain uses TRBV29-1 and TRBJ1-2; D is possibly TRBD1 (5 bases). With 2 bases removed from V and 5 bases from J, the gap between germline ends came to 15 bases. Per germline, CDR1 SQVTM and CDR2 ANQGSEA. This CDR3 contains 14 residues. The CDR3 sequence: CSVERGRGGYGYTF. In DNA form, the CDR3 reads TGCAGCGTTGAACGGGGTCGGGGGGGTTATGGCTACACCTTC.

This clonotype showed up just a few times. The chain is built from TRBV6-1 and TRBJ2-4; 9 positions agree with TRBD1. The assigned J gene may be wrong: the sequence end matches TRBJ2-7 better. The CDR3 has 14 residues. The germline gives CDR1 MNHNS, CDR2 SASEGT. The DNA of the CDR3 is TGTGCCAGCACCACCGGGACAGGGCGCTACGAGCAGTACTTC. This encodes CASTTGTGRYEQYF.

At least ten counts were recorded for this clonotype. The chain uses TRBV20-1 and TRBJ2-5; D might be TRBD1 or TRBD2, each matching 5 bases. The CDR3 covers 15 residues. Germline CDR1 DFQATT, CDR2 SNEGSKA (reference sequence). V lost 1 base to trimming and J lost 2 bases, with 14 bases between them. CDR3 in DNA: TGCAGTGCTAGAGCTCGGACGGGGCCGCAAGAGACCCAGTACTTC. This sequence encodes CSARARTGPQETQYF.

This clonotype was seen just once. The chain joins TRBV28 to TRBJ1-5, with TRBD1 as a possible D gene (6 bases). Germline CDR1 reads MDHEN; CDR2 reads SYDVKM. Trimming took 6 bases from V and 3 from J, leaving 18 bases between them. This CDR3 is built from 16 residues. The CDR3 spells CASRQQDSSPNQPQHF. The CDR3 coding sequence is TGTGCCAGCAGGCAACAGGACAGCTCACCCAATCAGCCCCAGCATTTT.

Note on this clonotype: At one boundary the junction diverges from the germline segment, which might be a read error. V and J are TRBV13 and TRBJ2-5, with 7 bases lining up with TRBD2. The CDR3 has 14 amino acids. Germline lookup yields CDR1 PRHDT and CDR2 FYEKMQ (reference sequence). Here the CDR3 DNA reads TGTGCCAGCAGCTACCAGCGGGGCCAAGAGACCCCGTACTTC. Its translation is CASSYQRGQETPYF.

The V and J genes are TRBV6-6 and TRBJ2-7, with 10 bases matching TRBD1. In germline, CDR1 is MNHNY, CDR2 SVGAGI (reference sequence). The CDR3 is 14 residues long. V was pared by 5 bases and J by 5 bases, with 6 bases of the junction left unmatched. CDR3 region: CASSQTGGRNEQYF. The CDR3 coding sequence is TGTGCCAGCAGTCAGACAGGGGGCAGGAACGAGCAGTACTTC.

This clonotype occurred once. The rearrangement links TRBV20-1 to TRBJ1-5, with D perhaps matching TRBD1 (5 bases). The ends were cut back, 7 bases at V and 9 bases at J, with 19 bases in the middle. The CDR3 sequence is 13 residues long. CDR1 and CDR2 from the germline V gene are DFQATT and SNEGSKA (reference sequence). CDR3 bases: TGCAGTGTCATGGGGGAGAGCTGGACGCCCCAGCATTTT. It specifies CSVMGESWTPQHF.

This chain connects TRBV29-1 to TRBJ2-7; no clear D. The length of the CDR3 is 12 residues. Germline assignment: CDR1 SQVTM and CDR2 ANQGSEA. The germline V and J ends were trimmed by 3 bases and 5 bases, with 11 bases remaining between them. The CDR3 here is CSVDQDGDEQYF. The CDR3 DNA follows: TGCAGCGTTGATCAGGATGGGGACGAGCAGTACTTC.

This clonotype has more than one count but fewer than ten. The chain couples TRBV7-3 to TRBJ2-7; D tentatively fits TRBD1 or TRBD2 (5 bases each). The CDR3 has 15 amino acids. CDR1 and CDR2 from the germline V gene are SGHTA and FQGTGA. The V end was cut by 2 bases, the J end by 0 bases, with 11 bases between. CDR3 in DNA: TGTGCCAGCAGCTTACTCGGGGCTAACTCCTACGAGCAGTACTTC. Amino acid sequence: CASSLLGANSYEQYF.

A few counts support this clonotype. CDR3 region: CASTRLVGSGGTYQETQYF. The DNA of the CDR3 is TGTGCCAGCACCCGGCTTGTTGGTAGCGGGGGGACGTACCAAGAGACCCAGTACTTC. The genes are TRBV5-6 and TRBJ2-5, with 10 bases matching TRBD2. Germline CDR1 is SGHDT and CDR2 is YYEEEE. The ends lost 6 bases at V and 0 bases at J; junction bases unmatched: 17. This CDR3 comprises 19 residues.

This rearrangement joins TRBV20-1 to TRBJ2-4; 11 nucleotides line up with TRBD2. Germline V gene data show CDR1 as DFQATT and CDR2 as SNEGSKA (reference sequence). The CDR3 totals 19 residues. The ends lost 1 base at V and 1 base at J; junction bases unmatched: 12. CDR3 in amino acids: CSARVAGGPPSLAKNIQYF. The CDR3 DNA follows: TGCAGTGCTAGAGTAGCGGGGGGGCCGCCCTCCCTCGCCAAAAACATTCAGTACTTC.

The sample holds many counts of this clonotype. V and J are TRBV7-2 and TRBJ2-6; D might be TRBD2 (5 bases). Germline CDR1 reads SGHTA; CDR2 reads FQGNSA. The CDR3 spans 16 residues. V was trimmed by 4 bases and J by 2 bases, leaving 12 bases between them. The CDR3 DNA sequence: TGTGCCAGCAGCTCTTACGGGGTTACTGGGGCCAACGTCCTGACTTTC. Translation gives CASSSYGVTGANVLTF. Together with reference TRBV7-2 and TRBJ2-6, the CDR3 gives the full variable domain: GAGVSQSPSNKVTEKGKDVELRCDPISGHTALYWYRQSLGQGLEFLIYFQGNSAPDKSGLPSDRFSAERTGGSVSTLTIQRTQQEDSAVYLCASSSYGVTGANVLTFGAGSRLTVL.

This clonotype turned up a few times. The CDR3 bases are TGTGCCAGCAGCAAACGTACGGCGTTGGAAACAAATGAGCAGTTCTTC. Its translation: CASSKRTALETNEQFF. J is TRBJ2-1 and V is TRBV5-8; no definite D call. The CDR3 length is 16 residues. V lost 4 bases and J lost 7, with 21 bases in between. From germline, CDR1 is SGHTS and CDR2 YDEGEE.

This sequence joins TRBV27 and TRBJ2-6, with 11 bases aligning to TRBD1. Germline trimming cut 4 bases from V and 0 bases from J; bases unmatched to any gene: 5. The CDR3 is 18 amino acids. Germline CDR1 reads MNHEY; CDR2 reads SMNVEV (reference sequence). The CDR3, as DNA: TGTGCCAGCAGTTCCCGGGACAGGGGGGTCTCTGGGGCCAACGTCCTGACTTTC. Residues: CASSSRDRGVSGANVLTF. The full variable domain, completed using reference TRBV27 and TRBJ2-6, is EAQVTQNPRYLITVTGKKLTVTCSQNMNHEYMSWYRQDPGLGLRQIYYSMNVEVTDKGDVPEGYKVSRKEKRNFPLILESPSPNQTSLYFCASSSRDRGVSGANVLTFGAGSRLTVL.

The V and J genes are TRBV5-1 and TRBJ1-5; D gene ambiguous. Trimming pared 1 base from V and 5 bases from J, leaving 10 bases between. The CDR3 length is 14 residues. The germline gives CDR1 SGHRS, CDR2 YFSETQ. The CDR3 nucleotides read TGCGCCAGCAGCTTGATTGCTGGATATCAGCCCCAGCATTTT. It translates to CASSLIAGYQPQHF.

In DNA form, the CDR3 reads TGTGCCAGCCGGTCCAGAGGGGCCGTTCAGACCCAGTTCTTC. Protein product: CASRSRGAVQTQFF. This sequence joins TRBV6-2 or TRBV6-3 and TRBJ2-1, with D possibly being TRBD1 or TRBD2 (5 bases each). V lost 8 bases, J lost 13 bases, and 24 bases lay in between. There are 14 residues in the CDR3. Germline CDR1 MNHEY, CDR2 SVGEGT.

This clonotype was found a few times. The chain has TRBV29-1 and TRBJ1-2, with unresolved D. The CDR3 has 13 amino acids. CDR1 and CDR2 (germline): SQVTM, ANQGSEA. V shed 1 base and J shed 6 bases, with 12 bases lying between them. CDR3 nucleotides: TGCAGCGTTGAAGTTGTTGCAGTCGATGGCTACACCTTC. It codes for CSVEVVAVDGYTF. Full variable domain (missing parts from reference TRBV29-1 and TRBJ1-2): SAVISQKPSRDICQRGTSLTIQCQVDSQVTMMFWYRQQPGQSLTLIATANQGSEATYESGFVIDKFPISRPNLTFSTLTVSNMSPEDSSIYLCSVEVVAVDGYTFGSGTRLTVV.

The V and J genes are TRBV4-1 and TRBJ2-7; 7 bases fit TRBD1. The CDR3 totals 15 residues. V trimming: 4 bases; J trimming: 1 base; junction bases outside the gene matches: 7. Germline CDR1 is MGHRA and CDR2 is YSYEKL. The CDR3 DNA sequence: TGCGCCAGCAGCCGAGACAGGGACGAATCCTACGAGCAGTACTTC. The encoded protein is CASSRDRDESYEQYF.

The V and J genes are TRBV7-9 and TRBJ1-2; D is uncertain. Trimming stripped 4 bases from V and 6 bases from J, with 15 bases between. Looked up from germline, CDR1 is SEHNR and CDR2 is FQNEAQ (reference sequence). The CDR3 loop spans 14 amino acids. CDR3 residues: CASSSRLPMDGYTF. The CDR3 DNA reads as TGTGCCAGCAGCTCTCGTCTGCCTATGGATGGCTACACCTTC.